These 20 T cell receptor beta chains were sequenced from one sample in a study of T-cell reconstitution after alpha-beta-depleted transplantation in children. Preparation of the TCRbeta library involved a method that used unique molecular identifiers. Each CDR3 protein is one row after TCRdb ran MiXCR on the PCR reads. In the table there are 450,000 to 600,000 distinct CDR3 sequences, 13% of which are singletons. Sequencing used PBMCs, mostly from graft donor cells, obtained 360 days after TCRalphabeta/CD19-depleted stem cell transplant. The source of these receptors is a male patient between 5 and 17 years old who had a stem cell transplant for acute myeloid leukemia, so the T cells may come from the graft donor.

V and J are TRBV10-3 and TRBJ2-5; 8 positions agree with TRBD1. With V trimmed by 7 bases and J by 5 bases, 12 bases remained unmatched. Germline V gene sequence: CDR1 ENHRY, CDR2 SYGVKD. The CDR3 covers 15 residues. The CDR3 DNA follows: TGTGCCATCATTAGGGGTCAGGGGGCCGAGGAGACCCAGTACTTC. Residues: CAIIRGQGAEETQYF.

This clonotype occurred a few times. This chain uses TRBV10-3 with TRBJ2-7; D ambiguous. This CDR3 is built from 13 residues. V was clipped by 4 bases and J by 4 bases, with 11 bases between them. From germline, CDR1 is ENHRY and CDR2 SYGVKD. The CDR3 DNA reads TGTGCCATCAGTGTTTATGGGCAGTACGAGCAGTACTTC. Translation: CAISVYGQYEQYF.

This clonotype was detected a few times. The V and J genes are TRBV20-1 and TRBJ2-5; 10 nucleotides match TRBD1. Trimming cost V 6 bases and J 5 bases; bases outside gene matches: 12. Germline CDR1 and CDR2: DFQATT and SNEGSKA (reference sequence). The CDR3 extends over 15 amino acids. DNA of the CDR3: TGCAGTGCAACCGACAGGGGGCAGATGGGTGAGACCCAGTACTTC. Amino acids: CSATDRGQMGETQYF.

This clonotype was counted many times. V gene TRBV6-1 combines with J gene TRBJ2-1; weak D call: TRBD2 (5 bases). This CDR3 contains 18 residues. Trimming removed 6 bases from V and 3 bases from J, with 24 bases in between. Germline V gene lookup returns CDR1 MNHNS and CDR2 SASEGT. The CDR3 DNA is TGTGCCAGCAGACAGAATCCATCACTAGTACGCCTCTACAATGAGCAGTTCTTC. This codes for CASRQNPSLVRLYNEQFF.

This clonotype was found a few times. The genes are TRBV27 and TRBJ2-7; D perhaps matches TRBD2 (6 bases). The CDR3 extends over 14 amino acids. Trimming pared 0 bases from V and 3 bases from J, leaving 9 bases between. Germline V CDR1 and CDR2: MNHEY, SMNVEV (reference sequence). Here the CDR3 DNA reads TGTGCCAGCAGTTTATCACCCGGGGGCTACGAGCAGTACTTC. Translated, it gives CASSLSPGGYEQYF.

There are a few counts of this clonotype. The chain couples TRBV7-9 to TRBJ2-7, with D perhaps TRBD1 (5 bases). Germline loops: CDR1 SEHNR, CDR2 FQNEAQ (reference sequence). The V and J ends lost 0 bases and 4 bases respectively, with 16 bases between them. CDR3 size: 16 residues. The CDR3 DNA sequence: TGTGCCAGCAGCTTAGCGTTTGACAGAGAGGATTACGAGCAGTACTTC. As protein: CASSLAFDREDYEQYF.

This clonotype was counted a few times. The CDR3 is CSAGPSTTPTDTQYF. In nucleotides, the CDR3 is TGCAGTGCTGGACCGTCAACTACCCCCACAGATACGCAGTATTTT. J is TRBJ2-3 and V is TRBV20-1; no firm D call. The V gene lost 5 bases and the J gene lost 2 bases, with 17 bases spanning the gap. CDR1 is DFQATT and CDR2 is SNEGSKA in the germline V gene (reference sequence). CDR3 length: 15 amino acids.

This clonotype has only a few counts. V and J are TRBV7-9 and TRBJ2-7, with D hard to call. The CDR3 spans 12 residues. The V end lost 1 base, the J end lost 6 bases, and 7 bases lay between the germline ends. CDR1 and CDR2 from the germline V gene are SEHNR and FQNEAQ (reference sequence). The CDR3 is CASSLGATEQYF. For the CDR3, the DNA is TGTGCCAGCAGCTTAGGAGCAACCGAGCAGTACTTC.

This clonotype came up a few times. The J gene is TRBJ1-2, the V gene TRBV20-1, with 12 positions matching TRBD1. J lost 6 bases, V lost 5 bases, and 4 bases had no gene match. The germline V gene encodes CDR1 DFQATT and CDR2 SNEGSKA (reference sequence). CDR3 length: 13 amino acids. This CDR3 reads CSAARDRGHGYTF. The CDR3 DNA reads as TGCAGTGCTGCCCGGGACAGGGGGCATGGCTACACCTTC.

V usage is TRBV15 and J usage is TRBJ2-5; 7 bases are a match to TRBD1. The CDR3 has 14 amino acids. Losses at the gene ends were 5 bases for V and 0 bases for J; bases not matched to a gene: 3. In germline, CDR1 is LNHNV, CDR2 YYDKDF (reference sequence). The CDR3 sequence is CATSLGTDQETQYF. The CDR3 coding sequence is TGTGCCACCAGCCTGGGGACAGACCAAGAGACCCAGTACTTC.

This sequence joins TRBV4-3 and TRBJ2-7; tentative D call: TRBD1 (6 bases). Trimming took 0 bases from V and 3 from J, leaving 9 bases between them. The CDR3 extends over 14 amino acids. The V gene's germline CDR1 is LGHNA and CDR2 YSLEER. The CDR3 nucleotides read TGCGCCAGCAGCCAAGAGGACAGACTCTACGAGCAGTACTTC. Its translation: CASSQEDRLYEQYF.

A few counts support this clonotype. This chain connects TRBV15 to TRBJ2-7; the D is unclear. Trimming removed 5 bases at V and 4 bases at J, with 6 bases between. The germline V gene encodes CDR1 LNHNV and CDR2 YYDKDF (reference sequence). The CDR3 is 11 residues long. The CDR3 loop reads CATSESYEQYF. In nucleotides, the CDR3 is TGTGCCACCAGCGAGAGTTACGAGCAGTACTTC.

A few counts support this clonotype. V gene TRBV10-3 combines with J gene TRBJ2-1; D tentatively fits TRBD1 or TRBD2 (5 bases each). V dropped 0 bases and J dropped 3 bases, with 9 bases sitting between them. CDR1 is ENHRY, CDR2 SYGVKD, per germline. The CDR3 has 15 residues. CDR3 nucleotides: TGTGCCATCAGTGAGTCCCGGGACCTCTACAATGAGCAGTTCTTC. It codes for CAISESRDLYNEQFF.

The sample holds a few counts of this clonotype. In nucleotides, the CDR3 is TGTGCCAGCAGCTTAAAGGGACAGGGGATCGATGGCTACACCTTC. It specifies CASSLKGQGIDGYTF. V gene TRBV7-3 combines with J gene TRBJ1-2; TRBD1 aligns across 10 bases. Germline V lookup: CDR1 SGHTA, CDR2 FQGTGA. After removal of 1 base from V and 6 bases from J, the junction contained 5 bases not matched to a gene. The CDR3 covers 15 residues.

The chain combines TRBV6-2 or TRBV6-3 with TRBJ2-7; D remains ambiguous. V lost 4 bases, J lost 7 bases, and 17 bases lay in between. This CDR3 spans 14 amino acids. Germline CDR1 MNHEY, CDR2 SVGEGT. CDR3 in DNA: TGTGCCAGCAGTTCTTCCTGGTCGCTGGGGGAGCAGTACTTC. This translates into CASSSSWSLGEQYF.

This clonotype was observed a handful of times. The V and J genes are TRBV20-1 and TRBJ2-7, with TRBD1 matching over 11 bases. Trimming at V came to 6 bases and at J to 6 bases, leaving 10 bases not matched to a gene. The CDR3 is 14 amino acids. The germline V gene has CDR1 DFQATT and CDR2 SNEGSKA (reference sequence). CDR3 protein: CSARWDRGSAEQYF. The CDR3 bases are TGCAGTGCCCGCTGGGACAGGGGGTCGGCCGAGCAGTACTTC.

The chain carries TRBV6-2 or TRBV6-3 and TRBJ2-1, with TRBD2 as a possible D gene (6 bases). V shed 8 bases and J shed 0 bases, with 11 bases lying between them. From germline, CDR1 is MNHEY and CDR2 SVGEGT. This CDR3 has 14 amino acids. CDR3 bases: TGTGCCAGCCAGGCGGGGAGCTCCTACAATGAGCAGTTCTTC. Translated, it gives CASQAGSSYNEQFF.

This clonotype was observed a handful of times. This chain uses TRBV28 with TRBJ2-1, with 7 bases matching TRBD2. The CDR3 sequence is 17 residues long. Germline trimming cut 2 bases from V and 0 bases from J; bases unmatched to any gene: 7. The germline gives CDR1 MDHEN, CDR2 SYDVKM. The CDR3 here is CASSLRLAQSSYNEQFF. CDR3 nucleotide sequence: TGTGCCAGCAGTTTACGACTAGCTCAGAGCTCCTACAATGAGCAGTTCTTC.

At least ten counts were recorded for this clonotype. The chain combines TRBV29-1 with TRBJ2-7; 7 positions agree with TRBD1. Per germline, CDR1 SQVTM and CDR2 ANQGSEA. The CDR3 length is 13 residues. V lost 8 bases, J lost 1 base, and 8 bases stayed unmatched. CDR3 nucleotide sequence: TGCAGCACGAGAGACAGGGCTTCCTACGAGCAGTACTTC. Its translation: CSTRDRASYEQYF.

V and J are TRBV18 and TRBJ2-7, with a tentative D call TRBD1 (5 bases). From germline, CDR1 is KGHSH and CDR2 LQKENI. There are 14 residues in the CDR3. Trimming cost V 2 bases and J 3 bases, with 11 bases left between them. CDR3 bases: TGTGCCAGCTCACCAGGACATTTAATCTACGAGCAGTACTTC. This sequence encodes CASSPGHLIYEQYF. The variable domain in full, completed from reference TRBV18 and TRBJ2-7, reads NAGVMQNPRHLVRRRGQEARLRCSPMKGHSHVYWYRQLPEEGLKFMVYLQKENIIDESGMPKERFSAEFPKEGPSILRIQQVVRGDSAAYFCASSPGHLIYEQYFGPGTRLTVT.